The TCR beta chain under discussion was sequenced for a study of shared clonotypes between healthy human individuals. Assay execution took place at the deep level. Produced via immunoSEQ multiplex PCR; TCRdb's table is partial and in-frame only. Of about 470,000 clones listed, more than 75% are singletons. This clone has more than one count but fewer than ten. Its antigen is as yet unknown. The same CDR3 is also encoded by other DNA sequences in this sample. V was pared by 4 bases and J by 4 bases, with 10 bases between. The CDR3 spans 12 residues. Germline V lookup: CDR1 SQVTM, CDR2 ANQGSEA. General observations from the study: The small donor group covered limited genetic and exposure diversity.

Every donor, a Caucasian adult, lived in Nashville, Tennessee. The origin of this receptor is a woman in her thirties or forties in good health. Some clones in this sample may be carry-over from other donors' samples. This chain connects TRBV29-1 to TRBJ2-5; D not resolved. Sequencing input: PBMCs. CDR3 DNA sequence: TGCAGCGTTGTGGTGGTAGGAGAGACCCAGTACTTC. Amino acids: CSVVVVGETQYF.